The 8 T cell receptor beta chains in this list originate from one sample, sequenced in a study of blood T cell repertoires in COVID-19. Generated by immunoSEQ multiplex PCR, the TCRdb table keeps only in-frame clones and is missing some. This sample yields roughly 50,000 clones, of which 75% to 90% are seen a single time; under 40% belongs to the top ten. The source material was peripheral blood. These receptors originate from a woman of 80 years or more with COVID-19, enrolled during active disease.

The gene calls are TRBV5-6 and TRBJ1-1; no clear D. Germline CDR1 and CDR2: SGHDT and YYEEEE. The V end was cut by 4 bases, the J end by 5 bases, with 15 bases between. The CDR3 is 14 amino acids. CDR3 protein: CASSLVPTGTEAFF. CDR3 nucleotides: TGTGCCAGCAGCCTGGTTCCGACTGGGACTGAAGCTTTCTTT.

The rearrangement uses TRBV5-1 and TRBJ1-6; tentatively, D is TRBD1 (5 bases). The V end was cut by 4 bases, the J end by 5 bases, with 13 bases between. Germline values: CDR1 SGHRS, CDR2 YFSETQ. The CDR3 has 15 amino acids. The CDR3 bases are TGCGCCAGCAGCGCTCAGGGTAGTAATAATTCACCCCTCCACTTT. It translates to CASSAQGSNNSPLHF.

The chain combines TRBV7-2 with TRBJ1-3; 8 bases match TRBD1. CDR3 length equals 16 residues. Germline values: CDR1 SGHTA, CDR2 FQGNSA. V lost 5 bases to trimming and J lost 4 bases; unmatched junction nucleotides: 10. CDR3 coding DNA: TGTGCCAGCAGCCAAAGACCACAGGGGGACGGAAACACCATATATTTT. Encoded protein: CASSQRPQGDGNTIYF.

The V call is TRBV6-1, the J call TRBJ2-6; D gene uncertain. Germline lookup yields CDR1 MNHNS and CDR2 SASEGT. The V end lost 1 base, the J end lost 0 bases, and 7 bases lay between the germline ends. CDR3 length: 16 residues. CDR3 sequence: CASSEVSYSGANVLTF. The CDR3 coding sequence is TGTGCCAGCAGTGAAGTTAGCTACTCTGGGGCCAACGTCCTGACTTTC.

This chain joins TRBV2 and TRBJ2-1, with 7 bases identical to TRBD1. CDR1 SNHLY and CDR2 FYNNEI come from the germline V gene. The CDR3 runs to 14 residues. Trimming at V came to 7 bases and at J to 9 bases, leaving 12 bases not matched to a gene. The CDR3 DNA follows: TGTGCCAGCACCCCTAGGACAGGCCGGGGTGAGCAGTTCTTC. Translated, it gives CASTPRTGRGEQFF. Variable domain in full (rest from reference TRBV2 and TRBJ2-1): EPEVTQTPSHQVTQMGQEVILRCVPISNHLYFYWYRQILGQKVEFLVSFYNNEISEKSEIFDDQFSVERPDGSNFTLKIRSTKLEDSAMYFCASTPRTGRGEQFFGPGTRLTVL.

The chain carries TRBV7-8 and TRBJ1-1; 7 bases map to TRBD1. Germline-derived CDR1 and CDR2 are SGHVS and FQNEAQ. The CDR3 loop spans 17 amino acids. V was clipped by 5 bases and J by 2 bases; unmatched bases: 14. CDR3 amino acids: CASSPSGRAGGNTEAFF. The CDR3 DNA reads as TGTGCCAGCAGCCCCTCCGGGCGTGCAGGGGGAAACACTGAAGCTTTCTTT.

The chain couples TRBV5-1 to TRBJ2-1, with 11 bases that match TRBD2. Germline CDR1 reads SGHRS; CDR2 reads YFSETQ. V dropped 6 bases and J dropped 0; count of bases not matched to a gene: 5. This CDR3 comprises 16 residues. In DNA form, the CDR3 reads TGCGCCAGCACTGGACTAGCGGGTAGCTCCTACAATGAGCAGTTCTTC. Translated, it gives CASTGLAGSSYNEQFF. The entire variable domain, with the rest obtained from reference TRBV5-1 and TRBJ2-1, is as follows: KAGVTQTPRYLIKTRGQQVTLSCSPISGHRSVSWYQQTPGQGLQFLFEYFSETQRNKGNFPGRFSGRQFSNSRSEMNVSTLELGDSALYLCASTGLAGSSYNEQFFGPGTRLTVL.

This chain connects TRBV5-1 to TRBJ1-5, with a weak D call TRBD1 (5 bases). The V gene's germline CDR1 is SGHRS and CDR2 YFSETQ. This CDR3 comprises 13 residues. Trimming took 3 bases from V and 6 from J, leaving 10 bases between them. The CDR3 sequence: CASSWGGGQPQHF. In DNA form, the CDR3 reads TGCGCCAGCAGCTGGGGGGGAGGTCAGCCCCAGCATTTT.